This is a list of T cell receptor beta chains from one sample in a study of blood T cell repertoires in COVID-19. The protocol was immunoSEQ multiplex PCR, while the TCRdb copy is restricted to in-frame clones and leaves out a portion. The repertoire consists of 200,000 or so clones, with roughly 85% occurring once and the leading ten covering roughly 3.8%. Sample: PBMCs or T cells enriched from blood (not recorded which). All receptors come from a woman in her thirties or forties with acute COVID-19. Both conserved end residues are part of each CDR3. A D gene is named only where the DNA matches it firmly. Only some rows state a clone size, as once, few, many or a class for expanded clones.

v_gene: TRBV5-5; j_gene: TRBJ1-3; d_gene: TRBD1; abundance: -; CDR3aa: CASSLGTGDGNTIYF; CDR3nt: TGTGCCAGCAGCTTAGGGACAGGGGACGGAAACACCATATATTTT
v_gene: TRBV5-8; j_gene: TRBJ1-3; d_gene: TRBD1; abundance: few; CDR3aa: CASSRQGATGNTIYF; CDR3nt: TGTGCCAGCAGCCGACAGGGGGCGACGGGAAACACCATATATTTT
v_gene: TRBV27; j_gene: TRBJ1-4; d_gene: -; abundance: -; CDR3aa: CASGRQVPDKLFF; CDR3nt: TGTGCCAGCGGAAGACAGGTTCCCGACAAACTGTTTTTT
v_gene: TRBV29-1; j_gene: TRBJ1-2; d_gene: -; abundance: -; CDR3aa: CSTGPLGSYGYTF; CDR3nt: TGCAGCACTGGGCCCCTAGGGAGCTATGGCTACACCTTC
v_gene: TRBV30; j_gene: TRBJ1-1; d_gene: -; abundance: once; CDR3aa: CAWSFWNTEAFF; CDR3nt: TGTGCCTGGAGTTTCTGGAACACTGAAGCTTTCTTT
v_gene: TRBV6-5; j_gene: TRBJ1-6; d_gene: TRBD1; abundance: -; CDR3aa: CASSTGDYNSPLHF; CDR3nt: TGTGCCAGCAGCACAGGGGACTATAATTCACCCCTCCACTTT
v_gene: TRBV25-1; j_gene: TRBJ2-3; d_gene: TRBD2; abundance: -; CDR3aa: CASSRLAGGIRGGDTQYF; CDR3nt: TGTGCCAGCAGTCGACTAGCGGGAGGGATAAGAGGGGGAGATACGCAGTATTTT
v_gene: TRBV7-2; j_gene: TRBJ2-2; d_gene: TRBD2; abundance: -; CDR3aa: CASSLAVTSVGELFF; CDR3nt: TGTGCCAGCAGCTTAGCAGTGACTAGCGTCGGGGAGCTGTTTTTT
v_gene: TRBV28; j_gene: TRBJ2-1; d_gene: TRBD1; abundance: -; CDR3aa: CASSPSGQGMNNEQFF; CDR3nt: TGTGCCAGCAGTCCGTCGGGACAGGGGATGAACAATGAGCAGTTCTTC
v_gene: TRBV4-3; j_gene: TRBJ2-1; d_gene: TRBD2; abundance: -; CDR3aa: CASSQDFSGTRVYNEQFF; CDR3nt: TGCGCCAGCAGCCAAGATTTTTCTGGGACTAGGGTCTACAATGAGCAGTTCTTC
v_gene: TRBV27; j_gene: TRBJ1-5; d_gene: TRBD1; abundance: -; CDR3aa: CASSPGTGGSQPQHF; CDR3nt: TGTGCCAGCAGTCCGGGGACAGGGGGAAGTCAGCCCCAGCATTTT
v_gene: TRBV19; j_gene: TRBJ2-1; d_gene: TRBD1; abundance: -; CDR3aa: CASSPLTGTGSNEQFF; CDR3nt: TGTGCCAGTAGCCCACTCACCGGGACAGGGTCGAATGAGCAGTTCTTC
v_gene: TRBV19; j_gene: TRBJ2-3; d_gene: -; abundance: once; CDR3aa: CASQGYGTDTQYF; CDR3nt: TGTGCCAGTCAGGGTTACGGCACAGATACGCAGTATTTT
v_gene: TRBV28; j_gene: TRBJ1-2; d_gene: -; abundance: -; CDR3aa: CASSARGAWERDYGYTF; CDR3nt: TGTGCCAGCAGCGCCCGGGGGGCGTGGGAAAGGGACTATGGCTACACCTTC
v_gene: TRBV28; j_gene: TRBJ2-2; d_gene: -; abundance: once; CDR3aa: CASSLGGIDAGELFF; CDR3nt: TGTGCCAGCAGTTTAGGCGGGATTGACGCCGGGGAGCTGTTTTTT
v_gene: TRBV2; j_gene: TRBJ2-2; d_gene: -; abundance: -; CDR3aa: CASRVDSVTGELFF; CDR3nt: TGTGCCAGCAGAGTCGACAGCGTCACCGGGGAGCTGTTTTTT
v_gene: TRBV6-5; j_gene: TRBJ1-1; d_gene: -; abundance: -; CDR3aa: CASQSGDLSRTEAFF; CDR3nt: TGTGCCAGTCAGTCCGGGGACTTATCGCGGACTGAAGCTTTCTTT
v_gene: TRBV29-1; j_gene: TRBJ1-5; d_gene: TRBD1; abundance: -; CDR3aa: CSVADRGAPQHF; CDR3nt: TGCAGCGTAGCGGACAGGGGTGCGCCCCAGCATTTT
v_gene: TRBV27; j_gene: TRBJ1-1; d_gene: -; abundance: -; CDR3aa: CASSLRGSTEAFF; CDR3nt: TGTGCCAGCAGTTTAAGGGGGAGCACTGAAGCTTTCTTT
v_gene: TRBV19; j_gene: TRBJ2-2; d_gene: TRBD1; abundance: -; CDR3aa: CASSIETGGTPGELFF; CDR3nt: TGTGCCAGTAGTATAGAGACAGGGGGGACTCCCGGGGAGCTGTTTTTT
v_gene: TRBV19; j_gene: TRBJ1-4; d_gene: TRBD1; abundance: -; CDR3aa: CARANTGGAGEKLFF; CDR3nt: TGTGCCAGAGCCAACACAGGGGGCGCCGGGGAAAAACTGTTTTTT
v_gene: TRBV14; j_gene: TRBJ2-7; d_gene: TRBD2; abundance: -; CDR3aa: CASSQEQGLAGRYEQYF; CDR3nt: TGTGCCAGCAGCCAAGAGCAGGGACTAGCGGGTAGATACGAGCAGTACTTC
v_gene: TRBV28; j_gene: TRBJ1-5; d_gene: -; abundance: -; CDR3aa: CASSGARGQPQHF; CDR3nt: TGTGCCAGCTCAGGGGCCCGGGGTCAGCCCCAGCATTTT
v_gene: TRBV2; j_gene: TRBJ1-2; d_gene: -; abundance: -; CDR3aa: CASSDPDSYGYTF; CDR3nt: TGTGCCAGCAGTGATCCGGACAGCTATGGCTACACCTTC
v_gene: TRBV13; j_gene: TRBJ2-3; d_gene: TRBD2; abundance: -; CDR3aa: CATSLAGEGTDTQYF; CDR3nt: TGTGCCACCTCTTTAGCGGGAGAAGGCACAGATACGCAGTATTTT
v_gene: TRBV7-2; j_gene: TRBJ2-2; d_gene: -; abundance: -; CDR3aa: CASSPGGSNTGELFF; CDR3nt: TGTGCCAGCAGCCCAGGCGGGTCGAACACCGGGGAGCTGTTTTTT
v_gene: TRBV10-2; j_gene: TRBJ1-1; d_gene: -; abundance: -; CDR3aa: CASSVTWGGNTEAFF; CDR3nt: TGCGCCAGCAGTGTGACCTGGGGCGGGAACACTGAAGCTTTCTTT
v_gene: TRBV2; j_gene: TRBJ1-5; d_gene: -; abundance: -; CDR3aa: CASSLPRYGNQPQHF; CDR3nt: TGTGCCAGCAGTCTCCCGAGATATGGCAATCAGCCCCAGCATTTT
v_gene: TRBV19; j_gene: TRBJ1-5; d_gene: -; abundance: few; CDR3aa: CASTPQRAGNQPQHF; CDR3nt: TGTGCCAGTACCCCCCAGAGGGCAGGTAATCAGCCCCAGCATTTT
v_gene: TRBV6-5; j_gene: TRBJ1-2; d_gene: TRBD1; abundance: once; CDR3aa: CASSPGQTNYGYTF; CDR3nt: TGTGCCAGCAGTCCGGGACAGACTAACTATGGCTACACCTTC
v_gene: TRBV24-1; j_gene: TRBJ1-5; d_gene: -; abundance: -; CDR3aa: CATSDEPGGQPQHF; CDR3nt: TGTGCCACCAGTGATGAACCCGGTGGTCAGCCCCAGCATTTT
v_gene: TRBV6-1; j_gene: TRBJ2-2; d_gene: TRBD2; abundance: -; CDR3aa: CASSELGLAGGPGTGELFF; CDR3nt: TGTGCCAGCAGTGAACTTGGACTAGCGGGAGGGCCTGGCACCGGGGAGCTGTTTTTT
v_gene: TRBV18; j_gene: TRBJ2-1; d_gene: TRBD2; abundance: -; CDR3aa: CASSPSEGLGALYEQFF; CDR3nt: TGTGCCAGCTCACCATCTGAGGGACTAGGAGCCCTCTATGAGCAGTTCTTC
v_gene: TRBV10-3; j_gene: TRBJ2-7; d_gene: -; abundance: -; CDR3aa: CAISEVAAYEQYF; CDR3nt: TGTGCCATCAGTGAGGTGGCAGCCTACGAGCAGTACTTC
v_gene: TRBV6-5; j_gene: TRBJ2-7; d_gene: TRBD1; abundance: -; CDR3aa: CASSKAGGVYEQYF; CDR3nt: TGTGCCAGCAGTAAGGCAGGGGGAGTCTACGAGCAGTACTTC